This T cell receptor beta chain is drawn from a study of radiotherapy plus CTLA-4 blockade in lung cancer. Some clones are missing from TCRdb's copy, which holds only in-frame ones; the method was immunoSEQ multiplex PCR. The table includes approximately 30,000 clones, 75% to 90% detected once. The V and J ends lost 0 bases and 7 bases respectively, with 12 bases between them. The CDR3 loop spans 14 amino acids. The germline V gene has CDR1 LGHNA and CDR2 YNFKEQ. This sequence joins TRBV4-2 and TRBJ1-2; weak D call: TRBD1 (6 bases). This TCR was sampled from a human donor with non-small cell lung cancer that progressed on radiotherapy plus ipilimumab. Material: peripheral blood, obtained from a patient treated with radiotherapy plus ipilimumab. CDR3 amino acids: CASSQERTEGGYTF. CDR3 coding DNA: TGTGCCAGCAGCCAAGAAAGGACAGAGGGTGGCTACACCTTC.